A selection of T cell receptor beta chains follows, all from one sample in a study of early T cells in non-severe SARS-CoV-2 infection. Via MiXCR, TCRdb re-called the 5' RACE reads, giving one row per CDR3 protein. The data hold tens of thousands of distinct CDR3 sequences, with around 4.2% observed a single time. The sample comprised whole blood. The receptors stem from an adult who was a healthcare worker with PCR-confirmed SARS-CoV-2 infection or an uninfected control (not recorded which). Both conserved end residues are part of each CDR3. D genes are given only for firm matches. Rows give clone size only sometimes, using once, few, many, or a class for an expanded clone.

CDR3 protein: CASSLSGNTEAFF
CDR3 DNA: TGTGCCAGCAGCTTGTCAGGGAACACTGAAGCTTTCTTT
V gene: TRBV13
CDR3 length: 13
clone size: -
D gene: -
J gene: TRBJ1-1

CDR3 protein: CAISEHHDGTSGGPNIQYF
CDR3 DNA: TGTGCCATCAGTGAACACCATGACGGGACTAGCGGGGGACCAAACATTCAGTACTTC
V gene: TRBV10-3
CDR3 length: 19
clone size: many
D gene: TRBD2
J gene: TRBJ2-4

CDR3 protein: CSARPPTGGPYEQYF
CDR3 DNA: TGCAGTGCTAGACCACCGACAGGGGGACCCTACGAGCAGTACTTC
V gene: TRBV20-1
CDR3 length: 15
clone size: -
D gene: TRBD1
J gene: TRBJ2-7

CDR3 protein: CASRLGDTQGETQYF
CDR3 DNA: TGTGCCAGCAGATTGGGGGACACACAAGGAGAGACCCAGTACTTC
V gene: TRBV12-3/TRBV12-4
CDR3 length: 15
clone size: -
D gene: -
J gene: TRBJ2-5

CDR3 protein: CASSAQGEGSYEQYF
CDR3 DNA: TGTGCCAGCAGCGCACAGGGAGAAGGCTCCTACGAGCAGTACTTC
V gene: TRBV7-8
CDR3 length: 15
clone size: -
D gene: -
J gene: TRBJ2-7

CDR3 protein: CSARDFLEGRDGYTF
CDR3 DNA: TGCAGTGCTAGAGATTTTCTCGAGGGAAGGGATGGCTACACCTTC
V gene: TRBV20-1
CDR3 length: 15
clone size: many
D gene: -
J gene: TRBJ1-2

CDR3 protein: CASARDNTDTQYF
CDR3 DNA: TGTGCCAGCGCCCGGGACAACACAGATACGCAGTATTTT
V gene: TRBV7-2
CDR3 length: 13
clone size: many
D gene: -
J gene: TRBJ2-3

CDR3 protein: CATSRDLADTQYF
CDR3 DNA: TGTGCCACCAGCAGAGATCTGGCAGATACGCAGTATTTT
V gene: TRBV15
CDR3 length: 13
clone size: many
D gene: -
J gene: TRBJ2-3

CDR3 protein: CASRGDWSSYEQYF
CDR3 DNA: TGTGCCAGCAGGGGGGACTGGAGCTCCTACGAGCAGTACTTC
V gene: TRBV12-3/TRBV12-4
CDR3 length: 14
clone size: many
D gene: -
J gene: TRBJ2-7

CDR3 protein: CSARAAAIQTGELFF
CDR3 DNA: TGCAGTGCTAGAGCAGCGGCAATACAAACCGGGGAGCTGTTTTTT
V gene: TRBV20-1
CDR3 length: 15
clone size: many
D gene: -
J gene: TRBJ2-2

CDR3 protein: CASSSENTEAFF
CDR3 DNA: TGCGCCAGCAGCTCCGAGAACACTGAAGCTTTCTTT
V gene: TRBV5-1
CDR3 length: 12
clone size: few
D gene: -
J gene: TRBJ1-1

CDR3 protein: CASSPRTGAYYEQYF
CDR3 DNA: TGTGCTAGCAGCCCACGGACAGGAGCGTACTACGAGCAGTACTTC
V gene: TRBV7-7
CDR3 length: 15
clone size: many
D gene: TRBD1
J gene: TRBJ2-7

CDR3 protein: CATLGDTGELFF
CDR3 DNA: TGTGCCACCCTGGGGGACACCGGGGAGCTGTTTTTT
V gene: TRBV28
CDR3 length: 12
clone size: many
D gene: -
J gene: TRBJ2-2

CDR3 protein: CASSEQVNEQFF
CDR3 DNA: TGCGCCAGCAGTGAACAGGTCAATGAGCAGTTCTTC
V gene: TRBV10-2
CDR3 length: 12
clone size: many
D gene: -
J gene: TRBJ2-1

CDR3 protein: CSAKKTGGYGYTF
CDR3 DNA: TGCAGTGCTAAAAAGACAGGGGGCTATGGCTACACCTTC
V gene: TRBV20-1
CDR3 length: 13
clone size: many
D gene: TRBD1
J gene: TRBJ1-2

CDR3 protein: CASSIEGSSEAFF
CDR3 DNA: TGTGCCAGTAGTATTGAGGGGAGCTCTGAAGCTTTCTTT
V gene: TRBV19
CDR3 length: 13
clone size: many
D gene: -
J gene: TRBJ1-1

CDR3 protein: CSARGDSNTGELFF
CDR3 DNA: TGCAGTGCTAGAGGGGACAGCAACACCGGGGAGCTGTTTTTT
V gene: TRBV20-1
CDR3 length: 14
clone size: many
D gene: TRBD1
J gene: TRBJ2-2

CDR3 protein: CASSPTGKSSYNSPLHF
CDR3 DNA: TGTGCCAGCAGTCCAACAGGAAAGAGCTCCTATAATTCACCCCTCCACTTT
V gene: TRBV12-3/TRBV12-4
CDR3 length: 17
clone size: few
D gene: -
J gene: TRBJ1-6

CDR3 protein: CASSYSRYSNQPQHF
CDR3 DNA: TGTGCCAGCAGTTACTCCAGGTATAGCAATCAGCCCCAGCATTTT
V gene: TRBV6-5
CDR3 length: 15
clone size: many
D gene: -
J gene: TRBJ1-5

CDR3 protein: CASSRGHGDTQYF
CDR3 DNA: TGTGCCAGCAGTAGGGGGCACGGAGATACGCAGTATTTT
V gene: TRBV12-3/TRBV12-4
CDR3 length: 13
clone size: many
D gene: TRBD1
J gene: TRBJ2-3

CDR3 protein: CASRRGDNTEAFF
CDR3 DNA: TGTGCCAGCAGGAGGGGCGACAACACTGAAGCTTTCTTT
V gene: TRBV7-9
CDR3 length: 13
clone size: many
D gene: -
J gene: TRBJ1-1

CDR3 protein: CASSQRIGGGQETQYF
CDR3 DNA: TGTGCCAGCAGCCAAAGGATAGGGGGGGGCCAAGAGACCCAGTACTTC
V gene: TRBV4-2
CDR3 length: 16
clone size: few
D gene: -
J gene: TRBJ2-5

CDR3 protein: CASSQDLGGGYNEQFF
CDR3 DNA: TGTGCCAGCAGCCAAGATCTCGGCGGGGGGTACAATGAGCAGTTCTTC
V gene: TRBV4-2
CDR3 length: 16
clone size: many
D gene: TRBD2
J gene: TRBJ2-1

CDR3 protein: CASSPPAGKKTYEQYF
CDR3 DNA: TGTGCCAGCAGCCCCCCCGCGGGCAAGAAAACCTACGAGCAGTACTTC
V gene: TRBV7-9
CDR3 length: 16
clone size: many
D gene: -
J gene: TRBJ2-7

CDR3 protein: CSARSGPFYEQYF
CDR3 DNA: TGCAGTGCTAGATCAGGGCCTTTTTACGAGCAGTACTTC
V gene: TRBV20-1
CDR3 length: 13
clone size: many
D gene: -
J gene: TRBJ2-7

CDR3 protein: CASSLDRFNQPQHF
CDR3 DNA: TGTGCCAGTAGTTTGGACAGGTTCAATCAGCCCCAGCATTTT
V gene: TRBV19
CDR3 length: 14
clone size: many
D gene: TRBD1
J gene: TRBJ1-5

CDR3 protein: CASTNGQGVSGANVLTF
CDR3 DNA: TGCGCCAGCACCAACGGACAGGGGGTCTCTGGGGCCAACGTCCTGACTTTC
V gene: TRBV5-1
CDR3 length: 17
clone size: -
D gene: TRBD1
J gene: TRBJ2-6

CDR3 protein: CAITERGADTQYF
CDR3 DNA: TGTGCCATCACAGAGCGGGGGGCAGATACGCAGTATTTT
V gene: TRBV10-3
CDR3 length: 13
clone size: many
D gene: TRBD2
J gene: TRBJ2-3

CDR3 protein: CASSLLSLPQHF
CDR3 DNA: TGTGCCAGCAGTCTCCTGTCCCTTCCCCAGCATTTT
V gene: TRBV12-3/TRBV12-4
CDR3 length: 12
clone size: many
D gene: -
J gene: TRBJ1-5

CDR3 protein: CAWSVAGLARTYGYTF
CDR3 DNA: TGTGCCTGGAGTGTAGCAGGGTTGGCGAGGACCTATGGCTACACCTTC
V gene: TRBV30
CDR3 length: 16
clone size: many
D gene: -
J gene: TRBJ1-2

CDR3 protein: CASSQGTISYEQYF
CDR3 DNA: TGTGCCAGCAGCCAAGGCACAATTTCTTACGAGCAGTACTTC
V gene: TRBV4-2
CDR3 length: 14
clone size: few
D gene: -
J gene: TRBJ2-7

CDR3 protein: CASSSLGEGYTF
CDR3 DNA: TGTGCCAGCAGCTCCCTAGGAGAAGGCTACACCTTC
V gene: TRBV28
CDR3 length: 12
clone size: many
D gene: -
J gene: TRBJ1-2

CDR3 protein: CASSAIRGRAGELFF
CDR3 DNA: TGTGCCAGCAGCGCCATCAGGGGTAGAGCCGGGGAGCTGTTTTTT
V gene: TRBV7-2
CDR3 length: 15
clone size: few
D gene: -
J gene: TRBJ2-2

CDR3 protein: CASSLAPSGGMGNEQFF
CDR3 DNA: TGTGCCAGCAGCTTGGCGCCTAGCGGGGGTATGGGCAATGAGCAGTTCTTC
V gene: TRBV5-4
CDR3 length: 17
clone size: many
D gene: TRBD2
J gene: TRBJ2-1

CDR3 protein: CASRLVNRESTEAFF
CDR3 DNA: TGTGCCAGCCGGTTAGTGAACAGGGAGAGCACTGAAGCTTTCTTT
V gene: TRBV18
CDR3 length: 15
clone size: many
D gene: -
J gene: TRBJ1-1

CDR3 protein: CASRRPGQGNYGYTF
CDR3 DNA: TGTGCCAGCAGGAGACCGGGACAGGGTAACTATGGCTACACCTTC
V gene: TRBV27
CDR3 length: 15
clone size: many
D gene: TRBD1
J gene: TRBJ1-2

CDR3 protein: CATKEQQNTEAFF
CDR3 DNA: TGTGCCACCAAAGAACAGCAGAACACTGAAGCTTTCTTT
V gene: TRBV6-5
CDR3 length: 13
clone size: many
D gene: -
J gene: TRBJ1-1

CDR3 protein: CSVYGQPTGEAFF
CDR3 DNA: TGCAGCGTGTATGGACAGCCAACAGGTGAAGCTTTCTTT
V gene: TRBV29-1
CDR3 length: 13
clone size: -
D gene: -
J gene: TRBJ1-1

CDR3 protein: CASSQELSSYNEQFF
CDR3 DNA: TGTGCCAGCAGCCAAGAACTCAGCTCCTACAATGAGCAGTTCTTC
V gene: TRBV4-2
CDR3 length: 15
clone size: -
D gene: -
J gene: TRBJ2-1

CDR3 protein: CASSSGTGIGYTF
CDR3 DNA: TGTGCCAGCAGTTCCGGGACAGGGATTGGCTACACCTTC
V gene: TRBV28
CDR3 length: 13
clone size: many
D gene: TRBD1
J gene: TRBJ1-2